This entry lists 29 T cell receptor beta chains sequenced from one sample in a study of control samples from healthy donors and cancer patients. The method was immunoSEQ multiplex PCR; TCRdb's version includes in-frame clones alone and lacks a portion of them. The table has 25,000 to 30,000 clones, roughly 89% seen once. The sequencing sample was made of PBMCs. Receptor source: a woman aged 40 to 50 with lung cancer.

The chain carries TRBV9 and TRBJ1-1; D is uncertain. V lost 0 bases, J lost 5 bases, and 8 bases lay in between. Germline CDR1 is SGDLS and CDR2 is YYNGEE. This CDR3 region has 13 residues. DNA for the CDR3: TGTGCCAGCAGCGTAGCCGTGGGGACTGAAGCTTTCTTT. Protein sequence: CASSVAVGTEAFF.

V gene TRBV4-1 combines with J gene TRBJ2-1; tentatively, D is TRBD2 (5 bases). Between the trimmed V and J ends, which lost 3 bases and 3 bases, there was a span of 15 bases. The germline V gene has CDR1 MGHRA and CDR2 YSYEKL. CDR3 length: 16 amino acids. The CDR3 DNA is TGCGCCAGCAGCCACGTCGGAATAGGACTCTACAATGAGCAGTTCTTC. Amino acids: CASSHVGIGLYNEQFF.

V is TRBV28 and J is TRBJ2-2; D possibly uses TRBD1 or TRBD2 (5 bases each). The V end lost 8 bases, the J end lost 1 base, and 5 bases lay between the germline ends. The CDR3 consists of 12 residues. From germline, CDR1 is MDHEN and CDR2 SYDVKM. This CDR3 reads CASGGNTGELFF. Here the CDR3 DNA reads TGTGCCAGCGGGGGGAACACCGGGGAGCTGTTTTTT.

V usage is TRBV30 and J usage is TRBJ1-1, with D perhaps TRBD1 (5 bases). Deletions cut 4 bases from V and 0 bases from J, with 21 bases between. The CDR3 runs 17 residues. Germline lookup yields CDR1 GTSNPN and CDR2 SVGIG (reference sequence). The CDR3 coding sequence is TGTGCCTGGACTTCCTCTCTGGGGAGGGGAATGAACACTGAAGCTTTCTTT. It translates to CAWTSSLGRGMNTEAFF.

This rearrangement joins TRBV19 to TRBJ1-2, with TRBD1 as a possible D gene (5 bases). CDR1 is LNHDA, CDR2 SQIVND, per germline (reference sequence). The CDR3 is 15 amino acids. The V end was cut by 0 bases, the J end by 0 bases, with 8 bases between. DNA for the CDR3: TGTGCCAGTAGTATAGAGAGGGGCTCTAACTATGGCTACACCTTC. Amino acids: CASSIERGSNYGYTF.

V gene TRBV11-3 combines with J gene TRBJ1-2; 11 bases line up with TRBD1. Unmatched junction bases numbered 5, after V lost 6 bases and J lost 2 bases. The V gene's germline CDR1 is SGHNT and CDR2 YENEEA. The CDR3 runs 15 residues. The CDR3 sequence is CASRRTGGENYGYTF. As DNA, the CDR3 is TGTGCCAGCAGACGGACAGGGGGCGAGAACTATGGCTACACCTTC. The whole variable domain, remainder taken from reference TRBV11-3 and TRBJ1-2, is EAGVVQSPRYKIIEKKQPVAFWCNPISGHNTLYWYLQNLGQGPELLIRYENEEAVDDSQLPKDRFSAERLKGVDSTLKIQPAELGDSAVYLCASRRTGGENYGYTFGSGTRLTVV.

This chain connects TRBV29-1 to TRBJ1-3; the match to TRBD1 covers 9 bases. Germline CDR1 SQVTM, CDR2 ANQGSEA. After removal of 3 bases from V and 10 bases from J, the junction contained 7 bases not matched to a gene. This CDR3 has 13 amino acids. The CDR3 protein is CSVEEATGGTIYF. The CDR3 coding sequence is TGCAGCGTTGAGGAGGCGACAGGGGGGACCATATATTTT.

The chain joins TRBV30 to TRBJ2-1, with 11 bases that match TRBD2. With 4 bases clipped from V and 0 bases from J, the junction kept 2 bases outside the gene matches. The CDR3 covers 15 residues. Germline V CDR1 and CDR2: GTSNPN, SVGIG (reference sequence). The CDR3 loop is CAWTLAGGSYNEQFF. The CDR3 nucleotides are TGTGCCTGGACCCTAGCGGGAGGCTCCTACAATGAGCAGTTCTTC. Combining the CDR3 with reference TRBV30 and TRBJ2-1 gives the whole variable domain SQTIHQWPATLVQPVGSPLSLECTVEGTSNPNLYWYRQAAGRGLQLLFYSVGIGQISSEVPQNLSASRPQDRQFILSSKKLLLSDSGFYLCAWTLAGGSYNEQFFGPGTRLTVL.

The rearrangement links TRBV12-5 to TRBJ1-4; no clear D gene. V was shortened by 0 bases and J by 7 bases, with 15 bases between the two germline ends. From germline, CDR1 is LGHNT and CDR2 FRNRAP. The CDR3 contains 16 residues. The chain's CDR3 is CASGLVRRRVGEKLFF. In DNA form, the CDR3 reads TGTGCTAGTGGTTTGGTACGGAGGAGAGTGGGTGAAAAACTGTTTTTT.

The gene calls are TRBV5-5 and TRBJ2-7; 9 positions match TRBD1. The CDR3 is made up of 14 amino acids. CDR1 is SGHKS and CDR2 is YYEKEE in the germline V gene (reference sequence). V lost 4 bases, J lost 8 bases, and 10 bases stayed unmatched. The CDR3 protein is CASSPRDRELKQYF. CDR3 sequence (DNA): TGTGCCAGCAGCCCCCGGGACAGGGAATTGAAGCAGTACTTC.

The chain joins TRBV28 to TRBJ1-4; tentatively, D is TRBD1 (5 bases). Germline CDR1 and CDR2: MDHEN and SYDVKM. This CDR3 is 14 amino acids long. Trimming stripped 3 bases from V and 7 bases from J, with 12 bases between. Here the CDR3 reads CASSFQGAGEKLFF. CDR3 DNA: TGTGCCAGCAGTTTTCAGGGTGCGGGTGAAAAACTGTTTTTT.

V gene TRBV9 combines with J gene TRBJ1-1, with D tentatively TRBD1 (6 bases). This CDR3 region has 15 residues. With 0 bases removed from V and 4 bases from J, the gap between germline ends came to 13 bases. Germline V CDR1 and CDR2: SGDLS, YYNGEE. CDR3 DNA sequence: TGTGCCAGCAGCGTAGATGGGGGGGCGGGCACTGAAGCTTTCTTT. This encodes CASSVDGGAGTEAFF.

The V call is TRBV6-5, the J call TRBJ1-1, with 12 nucleotides matching TRBD1. Trimming removed 0 bases from V and 5 bases from J; junction bases left unmatched: 4. The CDR3 covers 16 residues. Germline CDR1 and CDR2: MNHEY and SVGAGI. The CDR3 region is CASSYSGTGGITEAFF. CDR3 DNA sequence: TGTGCCAGCAGTTACTCAGGGACAGGGGGCATTACTGAAGCTTTCTTT.

This sequence joins TRBV6-4 and TRBJ1-2; 7 bases match TRBD1. Germline V CDR1 and CDR2: MRHNA, SNTAGT. J was trimmed by 5 bases and V by 2 bases; bases with no gene match: 14. There are 17 residues in the CDR3. The CDR3 DNA is TGTGCCAGCAGTGACGACAGGGCGGTGCGAATAAGGTATGGCTACACCTTC. Its translation is CASSDDRAVRIRYGYTF.

This sequence joins TRBV6-1 and TRBJ1-2; perhaps TRBD1 as D (6 bases). The CDR3 totals 17 residues. Per the germline V gene, CDR1 is MNHNS and CDR2 is SASEGT. V dropped 1 base and J dropped 0 bases, with 15 bases sitting between them. As DNA, the CDR3 is TGTGCCAGCAGTGAAGTCCCGGGGGCTACAGCTAACTATGGCTACACCTTC. Protein: CASSEVPGATANYGYTF.

This chain connects TRBV11-3 to TRBJ2-7; D is unclear. The CDR3 totals 16 residues. V lost 5 bases, J lost 1 base, and 18 bases lay in between. CDR1 SGHNT and CDR2 YENEEA come from the germline V gene. This chain's CDR3 is CASSALTGRPSYEQYF. The DNA of the CDR3 is TGTGCCAGCAGCGCCTTAACGGGTCGCCCGTCCTACGAGCAGTACTTC.

CDR3 loop: CAWSPTENYGYTF. For the CDR3, the DNA is TGTGCCTGGAGTCCGACAGAGAACTATGGCTACACCTTC. The rearrangement joins TRBV30 to TRBJ1-2, with a tentative D call TRBD1 (5 bases). CDR1 is GTSNPN and CDR2 is SVGIG in the germline V gene (reference sequence). Trimming took 2 bases from V and 2 from J, leaving 9 bases between them. This CDR3 is built from 13 residues.

V usage is TRBV30 and J usage is TRBJ1-4; 9 bases line up with TRBD1. The length of the CDR3 is 13 residues. Losses at the gene ends were 2 bases for V and 7 bases for J; bases not matched to a gene: 2. Germline assignment: CDR1 GTSNPN and CDR2 SVGIG (reference sequence). The CDR3 loop reads CAWSWDRAEKLFF. The CDR3 nucleotides are TGTGCCTGGAGTTGGGACAGGGCTGAAAAACTGTTTTTT. Full variable domain (missing parts from reference TRBV30 and TRBJ1-4): SQTIHQWPATLVQPVGSPLSLECTVEGTSNPNLYWYRQAAGRGLQLLFYSVGIGQISSEVPQNLSASRPQDRQFILSSKKLLLSDSGFYLCAWSWDRAEKLFFGSGTQLSVL.

This chain uses TRBV7-6 with TRBJ1-6; 9 bases match TRBD1. The CDR3 length is 15 residues. V lost 5 bases, J lost 7 bases, and 6 bases stayed unmatched. Germline assignment: CDR1 SGHVS and CDR2 FNYEAQ. CDR3: CASSTRTGENSPLHF. In DNA, the CDR3 is TGTGCCAGCAGCACCCGGACAGGGGAGAATTCACCCCTCCACTTT.

Details on this clone: Other DNA sequences within the sample encode an identical CDR3. The chain joins TRBV12-3 or TRBV12-4 to TRBJ2-7; tentative D call: TRBD2 (6 bases). V lost 8 bases and J 0 bases, leaving 8 bases between the germline ends. CDR3 size: 12 residues. The CDR3 here is CASGGSSYEQYF. DNA for the CDR3: TGTGCCAGCGGGGGGAGCTCCTACGAGCAGTACTTC.

The rearrangement uses TRBV27 and TRBJ2-1; D is ambiguous. The CDR3 consists of 11 residues. V shed 6 bases and J shed 8 bases, with 8 bases lying between them. Germline loops: CDR1 MNHEY, CDR2 SMNVEV (reference sequence). The CDR3 here is CASRGIHEQFF. For the CDR3, the DNA is TGTGCCAGCAGAGGGATCCATGAGCAGTTCTTC.

V gene TRBV5-8 combines with J gene TRBJ2-5, with D perhaps being TRBD1 or TRBD2 (6 bases each). The CDR3 spans 13 residues. V lost 5 bases and J lost 5, with 13 bases in between. The germline V gene encodes CDR1 SGHTS and CDR2 YDEGEE. The CDR3 nucleotides are TGTGCCAGCAGAACTACAGGGAGGGAGACCCAGTACTTC. Its translation: CASRTTGRETQYF.

V gene TRBV6-1 combines with J gene TRBJ2-1; maybe TRBD1 (5 bases). The CDR3 contains 17 residues. Deletions cut 1 base from V and 0 bases from J, with 13 bases between. Germline-derived CDR1 and CDR2 are MNHNS and SASEGT. The CDR3: CASSEGWGLLSYNEQFF. CDR3 in DNA: TGTGCCAGCAGTGAAGGTTGGGGCCTTCTCTCCTACAATGAGCAGTTCTTC.

The chain is built from TRBV6-1 and TRBJ1-2; D is unclear. Germline CDR1 is MNHNS and CDR2 is SASEGT. This CDR3 contains 13 residues. Trimming stripped 1 base from V and 4 bases from J, with 7 bases between. The CDR3 coding sequence is TGTGCCAGCAGTGAAGGGACCATCTATGGCTACACCTTC. Protein sequence: CASSEGTIYGYTF.

The chain carries TRBV29-1 and TRBJ2-7; D is perhaps TRBD1 (6 bases). This CDR3 spans 11 amino acids. Germline V gives CDR1 SQVTM, CDR2 ANQGSEA. The germline V and J ends were trimmed by 0 bases and 13 bases, with 13 bases remaining between them. The CDR3 here is CSVEDRQEVYF. The CDR3 region has the DNA TGCAGCGTTGAAGACCGACAGGAAGTTTACTTC.

The chain links TRBV9 to TRBJ2-4, with D perhaps matching TRBD1 (6 bases). The CDR3 sequence is 15 residues long. Trimming removed 5 bases from V and 7 bases from J, with 19 bases in between. The V gene's germline CDR1 is SGDLS and CDR2 YYNGEE. Here the CDR3 reads CASSGTGTLNNIQYF. Written as DNA, the CDR3 is TGTGCCAGCAGTGGAACCGGGACACTAAATAACATTCAGTACTTC.

The V gene is TRBV11-1, the J gene TRBJ1-1; 11 bases align to TRBD1. The V and J ends lost 6 bases and 4 bases, in that order; junction bases with no gene match: 7. The CDR3 extends over 15 amino acids. Germline CDR1 and CDR2: SGHAT and FQDESV (reference sequence). In nucleotides, the CDR3 is TGTGCCAGCAGTCCCGGGACAGGGGGTAGCACTGAAGCTTTCTTT. Encoded protein: CASSPGTGGSTEAFF. The full variable domain, with the rest looked up from reference TRBV11-1 and TRBJ1-1, is EAEVAQSPRYKITEKSQAVAFWCDPISGHATLYWYRQILGQGPELLVQFQDESVVDDSQLPKDRFSAERLKGVDSTLKIQPAELGDSAMYLCASSPGTGGSTEAFFGQGTRLTVV.

The gene calls are TRBV18 and TRBJ2-3; D is uncertain. The CDR3 runs 15 residues. V was pared by 2 bases and J by 2 bases, with 11 bases between. Germline V gene sequence: CDR1 KGHSH, CDR2 LQKENI. CDR3 bases: TGTGCCAGCTCACCATCTGGCCGGAACACAGATACGCAGTATTTT. This sequence encodes CASSPSGRNTDTQYF.

The J gene is TRBJ1-1, the V gene TRBV7-3, with D hard to call. The CDR3 extends over 13 amino acids. Trimming pared 5 bases from V and 1 base from J, leaving 8 bases between. CDR1 is SGHTA and CDR2 is FQGTGA in the germline V gene. CDR3 amino acids: CASSIGRNTEAFF. The CDR3 nucleotides are TGTGCCAGCAGCATAGGCAGGAACACTGAAGCTTTCTTT.